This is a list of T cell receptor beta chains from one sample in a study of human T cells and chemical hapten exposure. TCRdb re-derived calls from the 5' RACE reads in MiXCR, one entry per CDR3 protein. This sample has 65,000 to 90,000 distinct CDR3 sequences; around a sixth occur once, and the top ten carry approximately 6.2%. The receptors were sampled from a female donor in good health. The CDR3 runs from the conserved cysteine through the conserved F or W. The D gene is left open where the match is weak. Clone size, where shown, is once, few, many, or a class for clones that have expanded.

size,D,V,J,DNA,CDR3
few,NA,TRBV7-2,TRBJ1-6,TGTGCCAGCAGCTTGGATCGACTTATTAATAATTCACCCCTCCACTTT,CASSLDRLINNSPLHF
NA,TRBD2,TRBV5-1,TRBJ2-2,TGCGCCAGCAGCAGTTCTAGCGGGAGGTTTCGGAACACCGGGGAGCTGTTTTTT,CASSSSSGRFRNTGELFF
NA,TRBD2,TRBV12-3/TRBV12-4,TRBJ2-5,TGTGCCAGCAGTCCCACTCCGGGACTACCGGAGACCCAGTACTTC,CASSPTPGLPETQYF
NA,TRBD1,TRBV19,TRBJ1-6,TGTGCCAGTAATCGGGACAGATATTCACCCCTCCACTTT,CASNRDRYSPLHF
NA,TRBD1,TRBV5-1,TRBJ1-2,TGCGCCAGCAGCTTGGCCATACAGGGGAGTATCGTCTACACCTTC,CASSLAIQGSIVYTF
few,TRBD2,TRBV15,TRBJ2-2,TGTGCCACCAGCAGAGATCTCGGACTAGCGGGATCCGGGGAGCTGTTTTTT,CATSRDLGLAGSGELFF
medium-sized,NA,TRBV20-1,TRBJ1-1,TGCACCGTTGAGCAGGGAGATTCCACTGAAGCTTTCTTT,CTVEQGDSTEAFF
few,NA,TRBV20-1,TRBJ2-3,TGCAGTGCTAGAGATCCGAAACGGGAGAGGAGCGGGCAGTATTTT,CSARDPKRERSGQYF
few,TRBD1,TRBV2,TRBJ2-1,TGTGCCAGCAGTTCGGACAGGGGTTTCATTTATGAGCAGTTCTTC,CASSSDRGFIYEQFF
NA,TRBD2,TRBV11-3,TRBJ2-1,TGTGCCAGCAGCGCGGGAGGTCGTGGAAATGAGCAGTTCTTC,CASSAGGRGNEQFF
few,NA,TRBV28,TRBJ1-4,TGTGCCAGCAAGGGGAGCCCTAATGAAAAACTGTTTTTT,CASKGSPNEKLFF
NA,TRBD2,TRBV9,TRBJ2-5,TGTGCCAGCAGCAGCGGGAGTGCAGAGACCCAGTACTTC,CASSSGSAETQYF
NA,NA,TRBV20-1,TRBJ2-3,TGCAGTGCTAGAGGTGGTTCCACAGTCGCAGATACGCAGTATTTT,CSARGGSTVADTQYF
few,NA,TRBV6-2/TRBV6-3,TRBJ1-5,TGTGCCAGCAGTTACACCGACCCCCATCAGCCCCAGCATTTT,CASSYTDPHQPQHF
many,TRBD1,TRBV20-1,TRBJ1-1,TGCAGTGCAGGGAGAACAGGGGATCTCACTGAAGCTTTCTTT,CSAGRTGDLTEAFF
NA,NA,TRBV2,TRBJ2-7,TGTGCCAGCAGAAAAGGACGGGACTACGAGCAGTACTTC,CASRKGRDYEQYF
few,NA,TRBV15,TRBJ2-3,TGTGCCACCAGCAGAGATTTGGGTACGCAGTATTTT,CATSRDLGTQYF
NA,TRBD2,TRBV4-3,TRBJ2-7,TGCGCCAGCAGCCAAGATGGGAGTAGCGGGGGCCGCTCCTACGAGCAGTACTTC,CASSQDGSSGGRSYEQYF
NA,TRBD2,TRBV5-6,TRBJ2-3,TGTGCCAGCAGCTTCCCCCGGACTAGCGGGGGGGCCATGAATACGCAGTATTTT,CASSFPRTSGGAMNTQYF
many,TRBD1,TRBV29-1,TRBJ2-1,TGCAGCGGACAGGGGACCGCCTACAATGAGCAGTTCTTC,CSGQGTAYNEQFF
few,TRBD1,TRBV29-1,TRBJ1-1,TGCAGCGTTGATGGACAGGGGGCCAGTACCGAAGCTTTCTTT,CSVDGQGASTEAFF
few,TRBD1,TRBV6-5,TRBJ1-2,TGTGCCAGCAGTTCCGGGGACAGGGGGGCCGATGGCTACACCTTC,CASSSGDRGADGYTF
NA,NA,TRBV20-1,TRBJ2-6,TGCAGTGCCCCTAAGACGTCTGGGGCCAACGTCCTGACTTTC,CSAPKTSGANVLTF
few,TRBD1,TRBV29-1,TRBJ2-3,TGCAGCGTGCAACAGGGGGGCTACACAGATACGCAGTATTTT,CSVQQGGYTDTQYF
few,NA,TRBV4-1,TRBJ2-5,TGCGCCAGCAGCCAAGACTGGGAAGAGACCCAGTACTTC,CASSQDWEETQYF
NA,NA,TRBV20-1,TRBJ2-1,TGCAGTGCTAGAGATCGGCGGGGCGGCATTTACAATGAGCAGTTCTTC,CSARDRRGGIYNEQFF
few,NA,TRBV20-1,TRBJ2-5,TGCAGTGCTAGCGTCCAGCAGGAGACCCAGTACTTC,CSASVQQETQYF
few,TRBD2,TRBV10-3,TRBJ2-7,TGTGCCATCAGTGACTACGGGGGGACTAGCGGAACCTACGAGCAGTACTTC,CAISDYGGTSGTYEQYF
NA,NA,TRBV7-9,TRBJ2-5,TGTGCCAGCAGCTATAATTTCGGATGGGGGATTCAAGAGACCCAGTACTTC,CASSYNFGWGIQETQYF
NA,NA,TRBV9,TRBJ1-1,TGTGCCAGCAGCCGAGGCGGCAACCTTAATACTGAAGCTTTCTTT,CASSRGGNLNTEAFF
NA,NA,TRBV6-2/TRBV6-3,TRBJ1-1,TGTGCCAGCAGAACAGGGCAGGGGAACACTGAAGCTTTCTTT,CASRTGQGNTEAFF
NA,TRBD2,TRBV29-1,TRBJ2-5,TGCAGCGTTGAGGTCGGGAGGGCCCGGGAGACCCAGTACTTC,CSVEVGRARETQYF
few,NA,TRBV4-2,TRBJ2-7,TGTGCCAGCAGCCAAGTGGACAGTCAGGATGGGGGTTACGAGCAGTACTTC,CASSQVDSQDGGYEQYF
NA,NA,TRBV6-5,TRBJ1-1,TGTGCCAGCAGTCAGGGCGCGGGCACTGAAGCTTTCTTT,CASSQGAGTEAFF
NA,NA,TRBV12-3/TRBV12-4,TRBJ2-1,TGTGCCAGCAAGGAGGGGAATTACAATGAGCAGTTCTTC,CASKEGNYNEQFF
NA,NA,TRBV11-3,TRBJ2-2,TGTGCCAGCAGCTCACAAACCGGGACCTACACCGGGGAGCTGTTTTTT,CASSSQTGTYTGELFF
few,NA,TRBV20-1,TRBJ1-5,TGCAGTGCGCAAGGGGGTAGCAATCAGCCCCAGCATTTT,CSAQGGSNQPQHF
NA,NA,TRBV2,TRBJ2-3,TGTGCCAGCAGTGAAGCCGGGTACACAGATACGCAGTATTTT,CASSEAGYTDTQYF
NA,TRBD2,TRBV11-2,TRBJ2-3,TGTGCCAGCAGCTTAAGCGGGGGTGTCACAGATACGCAGTATTTT,CASSLSGGVTDTQYF
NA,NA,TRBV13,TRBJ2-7,TGTGCCAGCAGCCCCTCCGGGACCTATAGCTCCTACGAGCAGTACTTC,CASSPSGTYSSYEQYF
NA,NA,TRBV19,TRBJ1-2,TGTGCCAGTAGTAAGACAGCGACCTATGGCTACACCTTC,CASSKTATYGYTF
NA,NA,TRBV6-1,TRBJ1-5,TGTGCCAGCAGTGGGGGGGATACTAGCAATCAGCCCCAGCATTTT,CASSGGDTSNQPQHF
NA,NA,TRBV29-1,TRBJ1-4,TGCAGCGTTAAGACAGGATCGGCTAATGAAAAACTGTTTTTT,CSVKTGSANEKLFF
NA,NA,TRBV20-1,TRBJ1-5,TGCAGTGCTAGATCAGGGGTGAATCAGCCCCAGCATTTT,CSARSGVNQPQHF
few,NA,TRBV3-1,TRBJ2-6,TGTGCCAGCAGCTGGGGCAGCTCTGGGGCCAACGTCCTGACTTTC,CASSWGSSGANVLTF
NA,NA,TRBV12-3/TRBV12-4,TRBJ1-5,TGTGCCAGCAGTACAGGGCAAGGCAATCAGCCCCAGCATTTT,CASSTGQGNQPQHF
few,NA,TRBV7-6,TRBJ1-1,TGTGCCAGCAGCTTAGCGGAGGGACCGAACACTGAAGCTTTCTTT,CASSLAEGPNTEAFF
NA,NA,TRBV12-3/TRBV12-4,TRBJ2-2,TGTGCCAGCAGTTTAGGAGGAGTAACCACCGGGGAGCTGTTTTTT,CASSLGGVTTGELFF